A selection of T cell receptor beta chains follows, all from one sample in a study of blood T cells in healthy people across ages. TCRdb redid the calling of the 5' RACE reads with MiXCR, one entry per CDR3 protein. The repertoire holds nearly 800,000 distinct CDR3 sequences, with roughly 50% as singletons. The sequencing sample was made of blood. Receptors originate from a man aged 40-49 years in good health. Both conserved end residues are part of each CDR3. A D gene is named only where the DNA matches it firmly. Clone size is shown for a subset of rows, as once, few, many or a class of expanded clone.

J,size,D,V,DNA,CDR3
TRBJ1-1,.,TRBD1,TRBV10-3,TGTGCCATCAGTGGGGGACAGGAGAACACTGAAGCTTTCTTT,CAISGGQENTEAFF
TRBJ2-7,.,.,TRBV13,TGTGCCAGCAGCCAACGATCGACAGCGACCTACGAGCAGTACTTC,CASSQRSTATYEQYF
TRBJ2-1,few,TRBD1,TRBV5-1,TGCGCCAGCAGCTTTGGAGACAGGGGAGACAATGAGCAGTTCTTC,CASSFGDRGDNEQFF
TRBJ2-7,few,.,TRBV15,TGTGCCACCAGCAGAGACCCCGGGACATATCTCGAGCAGTACTTC,CATSRDPGTYLEQYF
TRBJ1-1,.,.,TRBV7-2,TGTGCCAGCAGCTCCGGACAGCCAAAGAACACTGAAGCTTTCTTT,CASSSGQPKNTEAFF
TRBJ2-5,few,.,TRBV5-1,TGTGCCAGCAGCTTAGGCGCCTCTCAAGAGACCCAGTACTTC,CASSLGASQETQYF
TRBJ1-2,once,TRBD1,TRBV7-9,TGTGCCAGCAGCCCGGCCGGACAGGTCCATGGCTACACCTTC,CASSPAGQVHGYTF
TRBJ1-4,.,.,TRBV7-2,TGTGCCAGCAGCTTAACCCCGGGGTTTAATGAAAAACTGTTTTTT,CASSLTPGFNEKLFF
TRBJ2-7,.,.,TRBV15,TGTGCCACCAGCCCTAGTGACCGTGACTTTCTCTACGAGCAGTACTTC,CATSPSDRDFLYEQYF
TRBJ2-2,few,TRBD2,TRBV6-1,TGTGCCAGCAGTAAGACTAGCGGGGGGGCTGACACCGGGGAGCTGTTTTTT,CASSKTSGGADTGELFF
TRBJ2-7,.,.,TRBV6-2/TRBV6-3,TGTGCCAGCAGCTCCGGGACAAGGACCTACGAGCAGTACTTC,CASSSGTRTYEQYF
TRBJ2-3,.,.,TRBV10-3,TGTGCCATCCGGGACTCAGTTAGCACAGATACGCAGTATTTT,CAIRDSVSTDTQYF
TRBJ2-5,.,.,TRBV12-3/TRBV12-4,TGTGCCAGCACCCTGCCCGGTGGTGCGACCCAGTACTTC,CASTLPGGATQYF
TRBJ1-2,.,.,TRBV29-1,TGCAGCGTTTCATTGAACTATGGCTACACCTTC,CSVSLNYGYTF
TRBJ2-2,.,.,TRBV7-2,TGTGCCAGCAGCTTAATGGGACAAAGCAACACCGGGGAGCTGTTTTTT,CASSLMGQSNTGELFF
TRBJ2-1,.,.,TRBV7-9,TGTGCCAGCAGCTTAATATCGGGGCATGGGCAGTTCTTC,CASSLISGHGQFF
TRBJ2-5,.,.,TRBV6-2/TRBV6-3,TGTGCCAGCAGGGGAGTAGGGGGAGGGAAGACCCAGTACTTC,CASRGVGGGKTQYF
TRBJ2-5,.,.,TRBV7-2,TGTGCCAGCAGCTTATACCCGCCCCAAGGCACTAGGACACTGTACAATGAGCAGTACTTC,CASSLYPPQGTRTLYNEQYF
TRBJ2-7,.,TRBD1,TRBV7-6,TGTGCCAGCAGCTTAGATACAGGGGGCGGCTACGAGCAGTACTTC,CASSLDTGGGYEQYF
TRBJ1-1,.,.,TRBV11-2,TGTGCCAGCAGAGAAGCAGGGATGAACACTGAAGCTTTCTTT,CASREAGMNTEAFF
TRBJ2-3,.,TRBD2,TRBV20-1,TGCAGTGCTATGCGGGGGGGCCTTAGGGCAGATACGCAGTATTTT,CSAMRGGLRADTQYF
TRBJ2-3,few,.,TRBV6-1,TGTGCCAGCAGCGAAGTTATCACAGATACGCAGTATTTT,CASSEVITDTQYF
TRBJ1-1,.,.,TRBV6-1,TGTGCCAGCATCATAGTCCCCCCTTCCTCGGGAAACACTGAAGCTTTCTTT,CASIIVPPSSGNTEAFF
TRBJ2-6,few,.,TRBV6-5,TGTGCCAGCAGTTACTGGAGGGGTTCGGGGGCCAACGTCCTGACTTTC,CASSYWRGSGANVLTF
TRBJ2-7,.,TRBD1,TRBV29-1,TGCAGCGTTGAAGATTTGGAGGGACAGGGTTCCTACGAGCAGTACTTC,CSVEDLEGQGSYEQYF
TRBJ2-7,few,.,TRBV27,TGTGCCAGCAGTAGTCCTCGAAGGGGTAATCAGTACGAGCAGTACTTC,CASSSPRRGNQYEQYF
TRBJ1-2,few,.,TRBV29-1,TGCAGCGTCACCCGTGGGATATTGGGCTACACCTTC,CSVTRGILGYTF
TRBJ2-1,.,TRBD2,TRBV29-1,TGCAGCGTTGCTGGGACTAGCGGGACAGACAATGAGCAGTTCTTC,CSVAGTSGTDNEQFF
TRBJ1-2,.,.,TRBV25-1,TGTGCCACCTCCCCCCTTGGGGGCGGAACGGTGCTTGACTATGGCTACACCTTC,CATSPLGGGTVLDYGYTF
TRBJ2-3,.,TRBD2,TRBV20-1,TGCAGTGCACCGCGGGAGAATGTGGATACGCAGTATTTT,CSAPRENVDTQYF
TRBJ2-7,.,.,TRBV7-2,TGTGCCAGCAGCTCTAGGGCCGTCTCCTACGAGCAGTACTTC,CASSSRAVSYEQYF
TRBJ2-7,.,.,TRBV6-6,TGTGCCAGTACCGACAGCTTCTACGAGCAGTACTTC,CASTDSFYEQYF
TRBJ2-2,.,TRBD2,TRBV27,TGTGCCAGCAGCAGGGAGCGGGGGGGTTACACCGGGGAGCTGTTTTTT,CASSRERGGYTGELFF
TRBJ2-7,.,TRBD2,TRBV10-3,TGTGCCATCAGTGAGTCGAGACTAGCGGGAGGGGTCTACAATGAGCAGTACTTC,CAISESRLAGGVYNEQYF
TRBJ2-3,few,.,TRBV20-1,TGCAGTGCTATCCCAGGGTTTTTAGAGGCAGATACGCAGTATTTT,CSAIPGFLEADTQYF
TRBJ1-5,once,.,TRBV5-1,TGTGCCAGCAGCTTGGCCGACAGTAGCAATCAGCCCCAGCATTTT,CASSLADSSNQPQHF
TRBJ1-1,.,.,TRBV7-2,TGTGCCAGCAGCTTGGACAGTATGATAGCGGGGAACACTGAAGCTTTCTTT,CASSLDSMIAGNTEAFF
TRBJ2-7,few,TRBD2,TRBV14,TGTGCCAGCAGCCAAGAGGAGCCGTGGCTAGCGGGAGTGGAGCAGTACTTC,CASSQEEPWLAGVEQYF
TRBJ2-7,.,TRBD1,TRBV15,TGTGCCACCAGCAGAGATCGACAGGGCTTATACGAGCAGTACTTC,CATSRDRQGLYEQYF
TRBJ2-3,.,TRBD1,TRBV7-3,TGTGCCAGCAGCTCCACCGGGACAGCCGTAACAGATACGCAGTATTTT,CASSSTGTAVTDTQYF
TRBJ2-1,.,TRBD2,TRBV4-1,TGCGCCAGCAGCCAAGATGAAGCGGGACTAGGGAATGAGCAGTTCTTC,CASSQDEAGLGNEQFF
TRBJ2-1,once,TRBD2,TRBV20-1,TGCAGTGCTAGGGCTAGCGGAGAATCCAATGAGCAGTTCTTC,CSARASGESNEQFF